Described below is a single T cell receptor beta chain sequence and its context. Trimming took 8 bases from V and 1 from J, leaving 8 bases between them. This CDR3 has 12 amino acids. From germline, CDR1 is MDHEN and CDR2 SYDVKM. This record belongs to a study of blood T cell repertoires in COVID-19. In the study overall: Spain, Italy and the United States supplied samples that represented acute and convalescent COVID-19.

Profiling relied on immunoSEQ multiplex PCR, and the TCRdb table lists in-frame clones only, not all of them. The sample shows about 350,000 clones, roughly 87% of them seen only once. This TCR came from a woman in her 30s who had recovered from COVID-19. V is TRBV28 and J is TRBJ1-2; D gene ambiguous. Sequencing used PBMCs or T cells enriched from blood (not recorded which). The CDR3 spells CASADNNYGYTF. The CDR3 DNA follows: TGTGCCAGCGCGGATAATAACTATGGCTACACCTTC.